The clone carrying this TCR beta chain is medium-sized by share. Its antigen is unknown. Constant-region reverse primers amplified full-length variable regions, followed by semi-nested Nested Universal Primer A PCR. TCRdb itself ran the 5' RACE reads through MiXCR, one entry per CDR3 protein. The top ten hold around 2.9% of the sample, which has some 13,000 distinct CDR3 sequences, about a quarter seen once. General observations from the study: The TCR gene usage of tumor memory CD4+ T cells clustered together with blood and lymph node memory CD4+ cells and with lymph node naive CD4+ cells. Tumor Treg TCRs overlapped most with tumor naive CD4+ cells.

CD25-based Treg depletion was applied to purified naive CD4+ T cells. The V and J ends lost 9 bases and 4 bases, in that order; junction bases with no gene match: 7. CDR3 length equals 13 residues. The chain couples TRBV12-3 or TRBV12-4 to TRBJ1-1; TRBD1 aligns across 8 bases. This clonotype was obtained from a female donor with breast cancer. The sequencing input was naive CD4+ T cells sorted from blood. Subset of the sample: naive CD4+ T cells, CD4+CD45RA+CD25-. Here the CDR3 DNA reads TGTGCCAGTAAGGACAGGGTGAGCACTGAAGCTTTCTTT. Translated: CASKDRVSTEAFF.